These 32 T cell receptor beta chains originate from one sample sequenced in a study of shared clonotypes between healthy human individuals. Produced via immunoSEQ multiplex PCR; TCRdb's table is partial and in-frame only. The repertoire has hundreds of thousands of clones, 95% to 97% of them found once; the top ten carry 0.095% to 0.13%. In the naive CD8 group, cells lacked CD45RO and were positively selected for CCR7, so terminally differentiated effector memory CD45RA+ cells were left out. The sequencing input was naive CD8+ T cells sorted from blood. The receptors were sampled from a woman younger than 45 in good health.

V gene TRBV6-5 combines with J gene TRBJ1-2; no reliable D call. This CDR3 comprises 13 residues. Per the germline V gene, CDR1 is MNHEY and CDR2 is SVGAGI. V dropped 5 bases and J dropped 6 bases, with 13 bases sitting between them. CDR3: CASSPSRHDGYTF. Here the CDR3 DNA reads TGTGCCAGCAGTCCCTCACGACACGATGGCTACACCTTC.

The chain joins TRBV6-5 to TRBJ2-3, with D perhaps matching TRBD1 (5 bases). Between the trimmed V and J ends, which lost 6 bases and 7 bases, there was a span of 14 bases. The CDR3 contains 13 residues. Germline-derived CDR1 and CDR2 are MNHEY and SVGAGI. DNA of the CDR3: TGTGCCAGCAGCGCAGGGTTGTGGCATACGCAGTATTTT. Translation: CASSAGLWHTQYF.

This chain links TRBV27 with TRBJ2-1, with TRBD2 identical over 7 bases. The V and J ends lost 5 bases and 4 bases, in that order; junction bases with no gene match: 11. The germline V gene has CDR1 MNHEY and CDR2 SMNVEV (reference sequence). The CDR3 is made up of 16 amino acids. CDR3 bases: TGTGCCAGCAGTGAAATCCCGGCGGGACTATACAATGAGCAGTTCTTC. Translating it yields CASSEIPAGLYNEQFF.

V gene TRBV30 combines with J gene TRBJ2-3; D remains ambiguous. Germline loops: CDR1 GTSNPN, CDR2 SVGIG (reference sequence). Trimming took 3 bases from V and 2 from J, leaving 12 bases between them. The CDR3 has 14 residues. The CDR3 bases are TGTGCCTGGAGCTTTATAACTCCCACAGATACGCAGTATTTT. Its protein product is CAWSFITPTDTQYF.

With regard to this clone: This sample includes further DNA sequences coding for the same CDR3. The rearrangement links TRBV13 to TRBJ2-5; 11 bases match TRBD2. The V gene end was trimmed by 6 bases and the J gene end by 1 base; junction bases not matched to a gene: 7. The CDR3 totals 16 residues. CDR1 and CDR2 from the germline V gene are PRHDT and FYEKMQ (reference sequence). The CDR3 region is CASSFRLAGLQETQYF. CDR3 nucleotide sequence: TGTGCCAGCAGTTTCCGACTAGCGGGACTCCAAGAGACCCAGTACTTC.

J is TRBJ2-7 and V is TRBV5-1, with D possibly being TRBD2 (6 bases). Germline lookup yields CDR1 SGHRS and CDR2 YFSETQ. This CDR3 has 15 amino acids. Trimming removed 3 bases at V and 5 bases at J, with 18 bases between. The CDR3 protein is CASSYEGGVQDEQYF. CDR3 in DNA: TGCGCCAGCAGCTACGAAGGAGGGGTTCAGGACGAGCAGTACTTC.

This chain links TRBV5-6 with TRBJ2-7, with 7 positions matching TRBD2. CDR3 length: 14 amino acids. Germline loops: CDR1 SGHDT, CDR2 YYEEEE. V lost 0 bases, J lost 3 bases, and 3 bases stayed unmatched. The CDR3 region is CASSLGGGVYEQYF. The CDR3 region has the DNA TGTGCCAGCAGCTTGGGCGGGGGAGTCTACGAGCAGTACTTC.

The rearrangement uses TRBV13 and TRBJ2-3; weak D call: TRBD2 (6 bases). CDR1 is PRHDT and CDR2 is FYEKMQ in the germline V gene (reference sequence). V lost 4 bases to trimming and J lost 2 bases, with 16 bases between them. The CDR3 consists of 16 residues. CDR3 amino acids: CASSSPPGRDTDTQYF. The CDR3 DNA is TGTGCCAGCAGCTCCCCCCCCGGGCGGGACACAGATACGCAGTATTTT.

This chain uses TRBV28 with TRBJ1-1; D ambiguous. Deletions cut 7 bases from V and 0 bases from J, with 15 bases between. Germline CDR1 and CDR2: MDHEN and SYDVKM. CDR3 length equals 15 residues. The CDR3 coding sequence is TGTGCCAGCATCCCTACCACGGACCTGAACACTGAAGCTTTCTTT. Encoded protein: CASIPTTDLNTEAFF. The full variable domain, its missing parts supplied by reference TRBV28 and TRBJ1-1, is DVKVTQSSRYLVKRTGEKVFLECVQDMDHENMFWYRQDPGLGLRLIYFSYDVKMKEKGDIPEGYSVSREKKERFSLILESASTNQTSMYLCASIPTTDLNTEAFFGQGTRLTVV.

The chain links TRBV5-1 to TRBJ2-1; D call uncertain. CDR3 length: 15 amino acids. V lost 1 base and J lost 7, with 15 bases in between. CDR1 is SGHRS, CDR2 YFSETQ, per germline. The CDR3 sequence is CASSLSRLWANEQFF. CDR3 nucleotides: TGCGCCAGCAGCTTGAGTCGACTCTGGGCTAATGAGCAGTTCTTC.

The gene calls are TRBV27 and TRBJ2-1; 9 bases map to TRBD2. This CDR3 region has 15 residues. Trimming cost V 3 bases and J 9 bases; bases outside gene matches: 9. CDR1 MNHEY and CDR2 SMNVEV come from the germline V gene (reference sequence). The CDR3 region has the DNA TGTGCCAGCAGTTTGGGTAGCGGGAGTTTAGGTGAGCAGTTCTTC. Translating it yields CASSLGSGSLGEQFF.

Comments on this clone: Other DNA sequences in the same sample also yield this CDR3. This sequence joins TRBV27 and TRBJ1-2; D is uncertain. The ends were cut back, 6 bases at V and 1 base at J, with 9 bases in the middle. The CDR3 loop spans 13 amino acids. Germline loops: CDR1 MNHEY, CDR2 SMNVEV (reference sequence). CDR3 amino acids: CASSHGSNYGYTF. The CDR3 DNA follows: TGTGCCAGCAGCCACGGGAGTAACTATGGCTACACCTTC.

As concerns this clone: Other DNA sequences of this sample code for an identical CDR3. This chain links TRBV14 with TRBJ1-1; D may be TRBD1 (5 bases). The germline gives CDR1 SGHDN, CDR2 FVKESK. V dropped 7 bases and J dropped 2 bases, with 11 bases sitting between them. This CDR3 is built from 13 residues. The CDR3 region has the DNA TGTGCCAGCACCCTATGGACAAACACTGAAGCTTTCTTT. This encodes CASTLWTNTEAFF.

The chain employs TRBV19 and TRBJ2-7, with 7 positions matching TRBD2. From germline, CDR1 is LNHDA and CDR2 SQIVND (reference sequence). The CDR3 is 16 residues long. Unmatched junction bases numbered 13, after V lost 5 bases and J lost 3 bases. CDR3 protein: CASSSGLAVPDYEQYF. CDR3 coding DNA: TGTGCCAGTAGTTCCGGGCTAGCGGTACCCGACTACGAGCAGTACTTC.

The V gene is TRBV6-6, the J gene TRBJ2-1, with D unclear. Per the germline V gene, CDR1 is MNHNY and CDR2 is SVGAGI (reference sequence). V dropped 4 bases and J dropped 0 bases, with 4 bases sitting between them. This CDR3 region has 13 residues. CDR3 loop: CASSWDSYNEQFF. The CDR3, as DNA: TGTGCCAGCAGTTGGGACTCCTACAATGAGCAGTTCTTC.

This chain links TRBV6-1 with TRBJ1-5, with D hard to call. V was clipped by 6 bases and J by 9 bases, with 12 bases between them. Per germline, CDR1 MNHNS and CDR2 SASEGT. There are 12 residues in the CDR3. CDR3 in DNA: TGTGCCAGCAGGGACGGATATATGCCCCAGCATTTT. It translates to CASRDGYMPQHF.

J is TRBJ2-1 and V is TRBV28, with 13 bases that match TRBD2. Germline V lookup: CDR1 MDHEN, CDR2 SYDVKM. CDR3 length equals 15 residues. V was pared by 6 bases and J by 4 bases, with 3 bases of the junction left unmatched. The CDR3 bases are TGTGCCAGCAGAGAGGGACTAGCGGGGTACAATGAGCAGTTCTTC. It codes for CASREGLAGYNEQFF.

V and J are TRBV16 and TRBJ2-3; D gene unclear. V shed 5 bases and J shed 9 bases, with 6 bases lying between them. Germline CDR1 and CDR2: KGHSY and FQNENV. CDR3 length: 10 amino acids. DNA of the CDR3: TGTGCCAGCAGCGCGTCCACGCAGTATTTT. It specifies CASSASTQYF.

The chain links TRBV28 to TRBJ1-6; D remains ambiguous. The CDR3 spans 14 residues. Germline CDR1 MDHEN, CDR2 SYDVKM. Between the trimmed V and J ends, which lost 1 base and 10 bases, there was a span of 11 bases. CDR3 nucleotide sequence: TGTGCCAGCAGTTTATTGTCGGACGGGTCACCCCTCCACTTT. This codes for CASSLLSDGSPLHF.

This chain connects TRBV7-2 to TRBJ2-7; the D gene is possibly TRBD1 (5 bases). The CDR3 sequence is 14 residues long. Germline CDR1 and CDR2: SGHTA and FQGNSA. V lost 3 bases and J lost 5, with 14 bases in between. The CDR3 here is CASSFTEGVHEQYF. The CDR3 DNA is TGTGCCAGCAGCTTCACTGAAGGGGTCCACGAGCAGTACTTC.

The rearrangement joins TRBV7-8 to TRBJ2-7; TRBD1 matches at 7 bases. Germline CDR1 SGHVS, CDR2 FQNEAQ. The CDR3 extends over 14 amino acids. The V and J ends lost 5 bases and 3 bases, in that order; junction bases with no gene match: 7. The CDR3, as DNA: TGTGCCAGCAGCCCGACAGGGTCATACTACGAGCAGTACTTC. This encodes CASSPTGSYYEQYF.

The chain links TRBV11-2 to TRBJ2-1, with unresolved D. The CDR3 consists of 12 residues. Germline CDR1 reads SGHAT; CDR2 reads FQNNGV. V lost 5 bases, J lost 3 bases, and 5 bases lay in between. The DNA for the CDR3 is TGTGCCAGCAGCCTGAACTACAATGAGCAGTTCTTC. Amino acids: CASSLNYNEQFF.

A remark on this clone: Sequence at one end of the junction differs from germline and may be a read error. This chain connects TRBV10-1 to TRBJ1-5; D might be TRBD1 (6 bases). Germline values: CDR1 WNHNN, CDR2 SYGVQD (reference sequence). CDR3 length equals 13 residues. The DNA of the CDR3 is TGCGCCAGCAGCGATCAGGGGAATCGGCCCCAGCATTTT. Translating gives CASSDQGNRPQHF.

The chain recombines TRBV28 with TRBJ2-2, with D hard to call. The V gene lost 4 bases and the J gene lost 0 bases, with 15 bases spanning the gap. Germline V CDR1 and CDR2: MDHEN, SYDVKM. This CDR3 is 17 amino acids long. CDR3 in amino acids: CASSSPPPFANTGELFF. CDR3 coding DNA: TGTGCCAGCAGTTCACCCCCCCCGTTCGCGAACACCGGGGAGCTGTTTTTT.

V and J are TRBV27 and TRBJ1-2, with TRBD1 identical over 9 bases. Germline CDR1 is MNHEY and CDR2 is SMNVEV (reference sequence). The CDR3 loop spans 15 amino acids. Trimming removed 4 bases from V and 5 bases from J; junction bases left unmatched: 8. CDR3 bases: TGTGCCAGCAGTTCCCAGACAGGGGGGGGATATGGCTACACCTTC. It is translated as CASSSQTGGGYGYTF.

The chain couples TRBV29-1 to TRBJ2-1; 8 positions agree with TRBD2. Looked up from germline, CDR1 is SQVTM and CDR2 is ANQGSEA. V was pared by 8 bases and J by 0 bases, with 9 bases of the junction left unmatched. The CDR3 covers 15 residues. The CDR3 coding sequence is TGCAGCATGTGGACTAGCTGGAGCTCCTACAATGAGCAGTTCTTC. Translated: CSMWTSWSSYNEQFF.

V and J are TRBV19 and TRBJ2-7; TRBD1 might be the D (5 bases). Germline CDR1 is LNHDA and CDR2 is SQIVND (reference sequence). This CDR3 spans 14 amino acids. V was cut by 6 bases and J by 0 bases, with 12 bases left in between. The CDR3 reads CASRVGASSYEQYF. DNA for the CDR3: TGTGCCAGTAGAGTAGGGGCGAGCTCCTACGAGCAGTACTTC.

The chain recombines TRBV21-1 with TRBJ1-1; TRBD1, the D gene given by the table, was not confirmed from the DNA. TRBV21-1 is assigned pseudogene status. The CDR3 extends over 13 amino acids. The CDR3 spells CASSKEGAAEAFF. CDR3 sequence (DNA): TGTGCCAGCAGCAAGGAGGGGGCGGCTGAAGCTTTCTTT.

The J gene is TRBJ1-1, the V gene TRBV28; possibly TRBD1 for D (5 bases). With 1 base removed from V and 4 bases from J, the gap between germline ends came to 13 bases. The CDR3 consists of 15 residues. CDR1 and CDR2 from the germline V gene are MDHEN and SYDVKM. In DNA form, the CDR3 reads TGTGCCAGCAGTTTATCCCGCGGGGGGGGCACTGAAGCTTTCTTT. Translation gives CASSLSRGGGTEAFF.

The chain links TRBV13 to TRBJ2-7, with 9 bases fitting TRBD2. Germline V gene lookup returns CDR1 PRHDT and CDR2 FYEKMQ (reference sequence). V lost 5 bases to trimming and J lost 5 bases; unmatched junction nucleotides: 7. The CDR3 extends over 14 amino acids. CDR3 bases: TGTGCCAGCAGCCGGACTAGCGAGCTAAACGAGCAGTACTTC. This gives the protein CASSRTSELNEQYF.

The rearrangement links TRBV2 to TRBJ1-2, with a tentative D call TRBD1 (6 bases). V was trimmed by 0 bases and J by 6 bases, leaving 17 bases between them. The CDR3 extends over 16 amino acids. The germline CDR1 and CDR2 sequences are SNHLY and FYNNEI. The CDR3 coding sequence is TGTGCCAGCAGTGAAGCGATAGGTGGGGGGCCGGATGGCTACACCTTC. Its translation is CASSEAIGGGPDGYTF.

This clone has just one count. The junction departs from the called germline gene at one end, perhaps through a read error. The rearrangement joins TRBV28 to TRBJ2-5; D may be TRBD1 (5 bases). This CDR3 is built from 15 residues. Germline V CDR1 and CDR2: MDHEN, SYDVKM. The CDR3, as DNA: TGTGCCAGCAGTTTATCCCCAGGGATCCAACAGACCCAGTACTTC. Encoded protein: CASSLSPGIQQTQYF.